This TCR beta chain emerged from a study of graft-versus-host responses after intestinal transplantation. Sequencing was performed with immunoSEQ multiplex PCR; in TCRdb, only in-frame clones are kept and a portion is missing. Of more than 90,000 clones in the sample, roughly nine tenths were seen once. Comment on this clone: Its antigen is still unknown.

CDR1 ENHRY and CDR2 SYGVKD come from the germline V gene. V was clipped by 3 bases and J by 5 bases; unmatched bases: 6. The CDR3 runs to 16 residues. Study outcomes and limitations: Some GvH clones were seen earlier in gut or blood, suggesting intestinal origin.

Source: unstimulated CD4+ T cells sorted from spleen or lymph node cells, taken before transplant. V is TRBV10-3 and J is TRBJ2-1, with 11 bases that match TRBD2. The receptor was derived from a human donor who was the organ donor for an intestinal transplant. The CDR3 here is CAISDQLAGENNEQFF. DNA for the CDR3: TGTGCCATCAGTGATCAACTAGCGGGGGAAAACAATGAGCAGTTCTTC.